The 12 T cell receptor beta chains below come from one sample, sequenced in a study of shared clonotypes between healthy human individuals (dated by TCRdb to 2019 to 2021). The method was the immunoSEQ multiplex PCR assay. Not all clones reach the TCRdb copy of this immuneACCESS table, which keeps in-frame sequences only. Checked studies attribute under half of the gap to unresolved V genes and leave the rest unexplained. The table for this sample lists about 1 million clones; around 76% of them were counted only once. Around 1.5% of the sample is in the top ten clones. Sequences were obtained from memory CD4+ T cells sorted from blood. The sample's cell subset or site label, in plain terms: CD45RA-negative fraction. The receptor source for this set is a man between 18 and 29 years old in good health.

Written as DNA, the CDR3 is TGTGCCAGCACCATTAACAGGGGTCAAGAGACCCAGTACTTC. Translation: CASTINRGQETQYF. This chain joins TRBV6-1 and TRBJ2-5; the match to TRBD1 covers 7 bases. CDR1 is MNHNS, CDR2 SASEGT, per germline. V lost 7 bases, J lost 2 bases, and 7 bases stayed unmatched. CDR3 length: 14 residues.

This chain joins TRBV7-9 and TRBJ1-2; 12 bases map to TRBD1. The CDR3 loop spans 14 amino acids. Germline loops: CDR1 SEHNR, CDR2 FQNEAQ (reference sequence). Trimming cost V 0 bases and J 8 bases; bases outside gene matches: 1. The CDR3 bases are TGTGCCAGCAGCTTAGCCGGGACAGGGGGCGGCTACACCTTC. Protein: CASSLAGTGGGYTF.

The rearrangement links TRBV2 to TRBJ2-7; TRBD2 matches 14 bases. Germline values: CDR1 SNHLY, CDR2 FYNNEI. The CDR3 runs 16 residues. V was pared by 4 bases and J by 5 bases, with 7 bases of the junction left unmatched. CDR3 coding DNA: TGTGCCAGCAGTGGCGTGACTAGCGGGGGGGCAAACGAGCAGTACTTC. Its protein is CASSGVTSGGANEQYF.

The genes are TRBV5-1 and TRBJ1-1; D is undetermined. Germline loops: CDR1 SGHRS, CDR2 YFSETQ. Trimming stripped 2 bases from V and 1 base from J, with 6 bases between. The CDR3 extends over 13 amino acids. The CDR3 is CASSFTPNTEAFF. As DNA, the CDR3 is TGCGCCAGCAGCTTCACCCCGAACACTGAAGCTTTCTTT.

V usage is TRBV5-6 and J usage is TRBJ1-2; D is uncertain. Trimming shortened V by 1 base and J by 1 base, and 11 bases separated the two germline ends. CDR3 length: 15 residues. CDR1 SGHDT and CDR2 YYEEEE come from the germline V gene. CDR3 amino acids: CASSLLFRSNYGYTF. CDR3 nucleotide sequence: TGTGCCAGCAGCTTGTTGTTTCGAAGTAACTATGGCTACACCTTC.

This sequence joins TRBV6-5 and TRBJ2-4; D possibly matches TRBD1 or TRBD2 (6 bases each). The V gene's germline CDR1 is MNHEY and CDR2 SVGAGI. This CDR3 contains 16 residues. The V gene lost 4 bases and the J gene lost 9 bases, with 22 bases spanning the gap. Written as DNA, the CDR3 is TGTGCCAGCAGTTCCTCGTTAAGGGGGGCCCCGCGCATTCAGTACTTC. Residues: CASSSSLRGAPRIQYF.

CDR3 amino acids: CASSLWGWGKNIQYF. DNA of the CDR3: TGTGCCAGCAGCTTATGGGGGTGGGGCAAAAACATTCAGTACTTC. V and J are TRBV7-2 and TRBJ2-4; D assignment may be TRBD1 or TRBD2 (5 bases each). V lost 2 bases and J lost 3, with 11 bases in between. CDR3 length: 15 residues. Looked up from germline, CDR1 is SGHTA and CDR2 is FQGNSA.

This chain connects TRBV10-3 to TRBJ2-7; D assignment may be TRBD1 or TRBD2 (5 bases each). Germline lookup yields CDR1 ENHRY and CDR2 SYGVKD. Trimming took off 6 bases at V and 6 bases at J, with 12 bases between the two ends. There are 12 residues in the CDR3. In DNA, the CDR3 is TGTGCCATCAGGAGGGACCGAGGCGAGCAGTACTTC. Its protein is CAIRRDRGEQYF.

The chain carries TRBV11-2 and TRBJ1-1, with a tentative D call TRBD1 (5 bases). The CDR3 totals 15 residues. V lost 6 bases, J lost 3 bases, and 17 bases lay in between. The germline V gene has CDR1 SGHAT and CDR2 FQNNGV. DNA of the CDR3: TGTGCCAGCAGTCTAGGTGGGGCTGGTGACACTGAAGCTTTCTTT. It specifies CASSLGGAGDTEAFF.

This clone was recorded a few times. This chain joins TRBV7-2 and TRBJ1-2; the D gene is possibly TRBD1 (5 bases). This CDR3 has 14 amino acids. The V end lost 5 bases, the J end lost 2 bases, and 12 bases lay between the germline ends. Germline V gives CDR1 SGHTA, CDR2 FQGNSA. CDR3 nucleotides: TGTGCCAGCAGCCCCCGGAACAGGAACTATGGCTACACCTTC. It yields the protein CASSPRNRNYGYTF.

This chain joins TRBV2 and TRBJ1-1, with 8 bases identical to TRBD1. CDR1 and CDR2 (germline): SNHLY, FYNNEI. Germline trimming cut 6 bases from V and 11 bases from J; bases unmatched to any gene: 14. The CDR3 sequence is 14 residues long. CDR3 region: CASRRGQAKEDAFF. The CDR3 bases are TGTGCCAGCAGGAGGGGACAGGCAAAGGAGGACGCTTTCTTT.

The chain couples TRBV30 to TRBJ1-5; 11 bases fit TRBD1. V shed 4 bases and J 5 bases; nucleotides not matched to a gene: 4. The CDR3 runs 14 residues. CDR1 is GTSNPN and CDR2 is SVGIG in the germline V gene (reference sequence). The CDR3 is CAWTRDRGDQPQHF. The DNA for the CDR3 is TGTGCCTGGACTCGGGACAGGGGGGATCAGCCCCAGCATTTT.